This T cell receptor beta chain was sequenced for a study of shared clonotypes between healthy human individuals. Data came from immunoSEQ multiplex PCR; TCRdb stores just in-frame clones and leaves some out. The sample gives about 1 million clones, roughly 70% of which show up once; roughly 1.5% is in the top ten. This clone was seen more than once but under ten times. Germline values: CDR1 MDHEN, CDR2 SYDVKM. V lost 10 bases and J lost 7, with 16 bases in between. The CDR3 is 12 residues long. Caucasian adults living in Nashville, Tennessee, provided all samples. This TCR came from a young man in good health. The genes are TRBV28 and TRBJ1-1; no clear D gene. Sequencing used memory CD4+ T cells sorted from blood. The subset denotes: CD45RA-negative fraction. CDR3 amino acids: CATHLNYGEAFF. The CDR3 DNA sequence: TGTGCCACACACTTAAACTACGGTGAAGCTTTCTTT.